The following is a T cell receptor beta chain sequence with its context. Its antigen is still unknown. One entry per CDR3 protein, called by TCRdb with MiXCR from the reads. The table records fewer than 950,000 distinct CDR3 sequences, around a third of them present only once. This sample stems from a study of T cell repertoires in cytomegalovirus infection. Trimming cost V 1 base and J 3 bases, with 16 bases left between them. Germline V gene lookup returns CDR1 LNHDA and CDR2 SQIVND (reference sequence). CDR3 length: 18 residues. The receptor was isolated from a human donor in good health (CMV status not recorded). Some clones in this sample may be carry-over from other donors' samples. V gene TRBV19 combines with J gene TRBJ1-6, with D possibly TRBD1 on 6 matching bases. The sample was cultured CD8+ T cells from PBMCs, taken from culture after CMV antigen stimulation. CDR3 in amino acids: CASSIARDRFFYNSPLHF. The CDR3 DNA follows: TGTGCCAGTAGTATAGCCCGCGACAGGTTCTTCTATAATTCACCCCTCCACTTT. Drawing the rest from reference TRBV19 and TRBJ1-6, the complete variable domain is DGGITQSPKYLFRKEGQNVTLSCEQNLNHDAMYWYRQDPGQGLRLIYYSQIVNDFQKGDIAEGYSVSREKKESFPLTVTSAQKNPTAFYLCASSIARDRFFYNSPLHFGNGTRLTVT.